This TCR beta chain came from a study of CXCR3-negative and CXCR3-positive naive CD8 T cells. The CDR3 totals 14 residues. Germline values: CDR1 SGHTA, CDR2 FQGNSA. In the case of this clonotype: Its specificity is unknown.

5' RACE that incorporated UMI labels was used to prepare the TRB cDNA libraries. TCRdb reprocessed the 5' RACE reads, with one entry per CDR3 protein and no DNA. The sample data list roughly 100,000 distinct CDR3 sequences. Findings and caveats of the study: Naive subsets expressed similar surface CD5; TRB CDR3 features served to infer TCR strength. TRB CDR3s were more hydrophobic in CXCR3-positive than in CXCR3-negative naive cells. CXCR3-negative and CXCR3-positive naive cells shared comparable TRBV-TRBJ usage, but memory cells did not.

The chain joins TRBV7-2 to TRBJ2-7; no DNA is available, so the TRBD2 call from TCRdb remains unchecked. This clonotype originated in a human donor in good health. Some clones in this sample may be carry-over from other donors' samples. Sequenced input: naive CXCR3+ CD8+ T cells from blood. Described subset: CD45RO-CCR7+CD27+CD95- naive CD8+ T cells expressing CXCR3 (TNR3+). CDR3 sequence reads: CASSLITPTYEQYF.